The clone carrying this T cell receptor beta chain was seen many times. Antigen unknown. The CDR3 runs to 15 residues. V lost 3 bases to trimming and J lost 2 bases, with 8 bases between them. The sample belongs to a study of T cells in Graves' hyperthyroidism and ophthalmopathy. Study-level results: Ophthalmopathy prediction by the model preceded onset by a median roughly 6.3 months.

Uncontrolled infections, other autoimmune diseases, pregnancy or lactation led to exclusion of patients. Orbital computed tomography and thyroid ultrasound, together with serum TRAb and thyroxine and clinical symptoms, were used for diagnoses. The PBMCs had their origin in 7.5 to 10 ml of fresh peripheral blood. The investigators amplified TCR beta CDR3 regions from RNA transcripts. The HTBI primer set was used in a first-round RT-PCR of the TCR CDR3. TCRdb recomputed calls from the multiplex PCR reads with MiXCR, one row per CDR3 protein. The sample lists 300,000 to 400,000 distinct CDR3 sequences, about 21% occurring once.

This chain uses TRBV12-3 or TRBV12-4 with TRBJ2-6; D uncertain. The sequence came from a woman aged 50 to 60 with Graves' hyperthyroidism. Sequenced material: blood. CDR3 residues: CASSFRDPGANVLTF. The CDR3 coding sequence is TGTGCCAGCAGTTTTAGAGACCCTGGGGCCAACGTCCTGACTTTC.